This T cell receptor beta chain emerged from a study of CD4 T cells in relation to SARS-CoV-2 and coronaviruses. Study background: The negative reference was HIV-1 Nef peptide pool or peptide-free culture. The restricting HLA molecule for shared crossreactive spike epitopes was mapped.

CD4+ T cells from unexposed donors were obtained before the COVID-19 pandemic (2011-2018). Isolation of CD4+ T cells took place after approximately eleven days in culture. Cultures received half-medium IL-2 refreshes on days 3 and 7. Trimming cost V 5 bases and J 4 bases; bases outside gene matches: 10. This CDR3 comprises 15 residues. Germline CDR1 GTSNPN, CDR2 SVGIG (reference sequence). Clones were read by immunoSEQ multiplex PCR, and TCRdb kept only the in-frame ones, dropping some. The table includes approximately 17,000 clones, around 76% detected once. This clone was seen a single time. Its target is not known.

Sequenced: CD4+ T cells from PBMCs, cultured in vitro. This clonotype originated in a human donor in good health. The gene calls are TRBV30 and TRBJ1-3; 8 bases align to TRBD1. The CDR3 DNA reads TGTGCCTGGGGGACCGAGACAGGGGCAGGAAACACCATATATTTT. Its protein is CAWGTETGAGNTIYF.